The rows below give T cell receptor beta chains drawn from one sample of a study of T cells after yellow fever vaccination. TCRdb called the 5' RACE reads again in MiXCR, with one record for every CDR3 protein. The table lists approximately 340,000 distinct CDR3 sequences, roughly 9.4% of them singletons. This specimen consisted of PBMCs, obtained on the day of the first yellow fever vaccination. The receptor source for this set is a man younger than 30 who received the YFV17D yellow fever vaccine. CDR3s include the opening cysteine and the closing phenylalanine or tryptophan. D genes are given only for firm matches. Only part of the rows carry a size: once, few, many, or a class if the clone is expanded.

clone size	V gene	J gene	D gene	CDR3 protein	CDR3 DNA
many	TRBV7-8	TRBJ2-7	-	CASSVGATGYEQYF	TGTGCCAGCAGCGTCGGGGCTACAGGGTACGAGCAGTACTTC
-	TRBV4-2	TRBJ1-2	-	CASSQDEGVYGYTF	TGTGCCAGCAGCCAGGATGAGGGGGTCTATGGCTACACCTTC
many	TRBV5-1	TRBJ2-1	-	CASSFRGTVGEQFF	TGCGCCAGCAGCTTCAGGGGCACGGTCGGTGAGCAGTTCTTC
-	TRBV6-5	TRBJ2-5	-	CASSYRSNRLGKTQYF	TGTGCCAGCAGTTACCGCTCCAATCGGCTGGGGAAGACCCAGTACTTC
few	TRBV6-1	TRBJ2-1	TRBD2	CASSGTSGASPAF	TGTGCCAGCAGTGGGACTAGCGGGGCTTCACCTGCCTTC
many	TRBV5-6	TRBJ2-1	TRBD1	CASSWTGSVFSYNEQFF	TGTGCCAGCAGCTGGACAGGGTCTGTTTTTTCCTACAATGAGCAGTTCTTC
few	TRBV27	TRBJ2-3	-	CASSWGGFPRVDTQYF	TGTGCCAGCAGTTGGGGGGGCTTTCCCCGGGTAGATACGCAGTATTTT
many	TRBV2	TRBJ1-1	-	CASSFGALEAFF	TGTGCCAGCAGTTTCGGGGCATTAGAAGCTTTCTTT
many	TRBV5-1	TRBJ1-4	-	CASSFQPSAEKLFF	TGCGCCAGCAGCTTTCAGCCTTCAGCTGAAAAACTGTTTTTT
many	TRBV5-1	TRBJ2-1	TRBD1	CASSFSTGSRSEQFF	TGCGCCAGCAGCTTCTCGACAGGGAGTAGGAGTGAGCAGTTCTTC
-	TRBV2	TRBJ2-7	-	CASREGTVVTYEQYF	TGTGCCAGCAGAGAAGGGACGGTGGTCACTTACGAGCAGTACTTC
few	TRBV5-1	TRBJ2-1	-	CASSSDSSIYNEQFF	TGCGCCAGCAGCTCGGACAGCTCGATCTACAATGAGCAGTTCTTC
many	TRBV27	TRBJ1-5	-	CASKPVGVSNQPQHF	TGTGCCAGCAAACCCGTGGGGGTTTCGAATCAGCCCCAGCATTTT
-	TRBV5-1	TRBJ2-5	-	CASSLLGRSSETQYF	TGCGCCAGCAGCTTGCTGGGTCGGTCTTCGGAGACCCAGTACTTC
few	TRBV5-1	TRBJ2-3	-	CASSLEGTHGDTQYF	TGCGCCAGCAGCTTGGAAGGGACTCACGGAGATACGCAGTATTTT
-	TRBV28	TRBJ2-1	-	CASSVLYEQFF	TGTGCCAGCAGCGTACTTTATGAGCAGTTCTTC
many	TRBV5-1	TRBJ1-1	-	CASSLIPGETGAFF	TGCGCCAGCAGCTTGATTCCTGGGGAGACGGGAGCTTTCTTT
few	TRBV5-4	TRBJ2-5	-	CASSLRSAQETQYF	TGTGCCAGCAGCTTGCGGTCAGCTCAAGAGACCCAGTACTTC
-	TRBV9	TRBJ1-1	-	CASSVGLLDTEAFF	TGTGCCAGCAGCGTAGGCCTCTTGGACACTGAAGCTTTCTTT
-	TRBV6-6	TRBJ1-4	-	CASSFPGPEKLFF	TGTGCCAGCAGTTTCCCCGGGCCTGAAAAACTGTTTTTT
-	TRBV7-6	TRBJ1-3	-	CASSPVMAGNTIYF	TGTGCCAGCAGCCCTGTAATGGCTGGAAACACCATATATTTT
once	TRBV6-2/TRBV6-3	TRBJ1-2	-	CASNRNLGDGFTF	TGTGCCAGCAACCGAAATCTCGGGGATGGCTTCACCTTC
many	TRBV3-1	TRBJ1-4	-	CASSQGARGEKLFF	TGTGCCAGCAGCCAAGGGGCTCGAGGGGAAAAACTGTTTTTT
few	TRBV7-2	TRBJ2-5	-	CASSLGRGPQETQYF	TGTGCCAGCAGCTTAGGGCGCGGTCCCCAAGAGACCCAGTACTTC
few	TRBV5-1	TRBJ2-5	TRBD2	CASSRSGGWQETQYF	TGCGCCAGCAGCCGGAGCGGGGGCTGGCAAGAGACCCAGTACTTC
few	TRBV20-1	TRBJ1-5	TRBD1	CSASSDRGFRRQPQHF	TGCAGTGCTAGTAGCGACAGGGGCTTTCGGAGGCAGCCCCAGCATTTT
few	TRBV5-1	TRBJ2-4	TRBD1	CASSLGGQLAKNIQYF	TGCGCCAGCAGCTTAGGGGGACAGCTAGCCAAAAACATTCAGTACTTC
-	TRBV7-8	TRBJ1-2	-	CASSLDISVSGYTF	TGTGCCAGCAGCTTAGACATTAGTGTGTCGGGCTACACCTTC
-	TRBV5-1	TRBJ1-4	-	CASSPGTHATNEKLFF	TGCGCCAGCAGCCCCGGGACTCATGCAACTAATGAAAAACTGTTTTTT
few	TRBV7-2	TRBJ2-1	TRBD1	CASNNFPGQGYNEQFF	TGTGCCAGCAACAATTTTCCGGGACAGGGGTACAATGAGCAGTTCTTC
few	TRBV19	TRBJ1-6	-	CASSIRARLGSSYNSPLHF	TGTGCCAGTAGTATCCGGGCGCGTCTTGGGAGCTCCTATAATTCACCCCTCCACTTT
-	TRBV29-1	TRBJ2-1	TRBD2	CSVDGSSGVSYNEQFF	TGCAGCGTTGATGGGTCTAGCGGTGTTAGTTACAATGAGCAGTTCTTC
-	TRBV27	TRBJ1-2	TRBD1	CASSLLGTEYGYTF	TGTGCCAGCAGTTTGCTGGGGACAGAATATGGCTACACCTTC
-	TRBV5-1	TRBJ1-1	TRBD1	CASSSRQGLYTEAFF	TGCGCCAGCAGCTCACGACAGGGCCTATACACTGAAGCTTTCTTT
-	TRBV7-2	TRBJ2-1	-	CASSLGNGRGEQFF	TGTGCCAGCAGCTTAGGTAACGGAAGAGGTGAGCAGTTCTTC
-	TRBV2	TRBJ1-6	-	CASSEVGDNSPLHF	TGTGCCAGCAGTGAAGTAGGGGATAATTCACCCCTCCACTTT
few	TRBV20-1	TRBJ1-5	-	CSARGSRDSNQPQHF	TGCAGTGCTAGAGGGTCCAGAGATAGCAATCAGCCCCAGCATTTT
-	TRBV12-3/TRBV12-4	TRBJ2-1	TRBD1	CARSPDRGLLNSYNEQFF	TGTGCCCGCAGTCCGGACAGGGGATTACTAAACTCCTACAATGAGCAGTTCTTC
-	TRBV2	TRBJ1-1	-	CASSGGAWANTEAFF	TGTGCCAGCAGTGGAGGGGCTTGGGCGAACACTGAAGCTTTCTTT
-	TRBV12-3/TRBV12-4	TRBJ1-1	-	CASSSNRVSAEAFF	TGTGCCAGCAGTTCTAACAGGGTTAGCGCTGAAGCTTTCTTT
few	TRBV5-1	TRBJ2-1	-	CASSLNGPSYNEQFF	TGCGCCAGCAGCTTGAATGGGCCCTCCTACAATGAGCAGTTCTTC
many	TRBV11-3	TRBJ2-7	-	CASSPYGGALYF	TGTGCCAGCAGCCCCTACGGAGGCGCGTTATACTTC
-	TRBV25-1	TRBJ1-2	-	CASSPNEKYGYTF	TGTGCCAGCAGTCCTAATGAGAAGTATGGCTACACCTTC
few	TRBV6-9	TRBJ1-3	-	CASTPVVSANTIYF	TGTGCCAGCACCCCAGTTGTCTCTGCAAACACCATATATTTT
-	TRBV19	TRBJ2-1	-	CASSPYGTANEQFF	TGTGCCAGTAGCCCTTACGGAACGGCGAATGAGCAGTTCTTC
few	TRBV12-3/TRBV12-4	TRBJ2-3	-	CASRTLDGGLTDTQYF	TGTGCCAGCAGGACACTTGACGGGGGGCTCACAGATACGCAGTATTTT
many	TRBV5-1	TRBJ2-2	-	CASSPTGGIHDFAGELFF	TGCGCCAGCAGCCCGACCGGGGGAATTCATGATTTCGCCGGGGAGCTGTTTTTT
-	TRBV7-3	TRBJ1-1	-	CASRQTANTEAFF	TGTGCCAGCCGCCAGACTGCTAACACTGAAGCTTTCTTT
-	TRBV3-1	TRBJ2-2	-	CASSQRRWGVGGELFF	TGTGCCAGCAGCCAACGAAGATGGGGGGTCGGCGGGGAGCTGTTTTTT
many	TRBV7-9	TRBJ2-3	TRBD2	CASRPPGLAGGPDTQYF	TGTGCCAGCAGACCTCCGGGACTAGCGGGGGGACCAGATACGCAGTATTTT
-	TRBV20-1	TRBJ2-3	TRBD2	CCARDFGLAGGDTQYF	TGCTGTGCTAGAGATTTCGGACTAGCGGGGGGAGATACGCAGTATTTT